These T cell receptor beta chains were read from a single sample in a study of blood T cell repertoires in COVID-19. The method was immunoSEQ multiplex PCR; TCRdb's version includes in-frame clones alone and lacks a portion of them. Found here are about 180,000 clones, 70% to 90% of them singletons; the top ten hold approximately 11%. The sequencing sample was made of peripheral blood. The receptors here all came from a human donor with active or convalescent COVID-19. The donor label of this sample is uncertain. The CDR3 runs from the conserved cysteine through the conserved F or W. D genes are given only for firm matches. Not every row has a clone size; where given, it reads once, few, many or a size class.

v_call	clone_size	j_call	d_call	cdr3_nt	cdr3_aa
TRBV5-4	-	TRBJ1-5	TRBD1	TGTGCCAGCAGCGCCGGGACAGCGAATCAGCCCCAGCATTTT	CASSAGTANQPQHF
TRBV6-5	-	TRBJ2-5	-	TGTGCCAGCAGTTACTCGAGACAGCCCCAAGAGACCCAGTACTTC	CASSYSRQPQETQYF
TRBV28	-	TRBJ1-1	TRBD1	TGTGCCAGCAGTTTAACAGGGGTGAACACTGAAGCTTTCTTT	CASSLTGVNTEAFF
TRBV19	-	TRBJ2-1	TRBD2	TGTGCCAGTACCCCCGGACTAGTGTATTCTTACAATGAGCAGTTCTTC	CASTPGLVYSYNEQFF
TRBV7-2	-	TRBJ2-4	-	TGTGCCAGCAGCGTACCAGGGCACATTCAGTACTTC	CASSVPGHIQYF
TRBV27	-	TRBJ2-1	TRBD2	TGTGCCAGCGGACTAGCGGGACGAGGGTCCTACAATGAGCAGTTCTTC	CASGLAGRGSYNEQFF
TRBV7-6	-	TRBJ2-1	TRBD2	TGTGCCAGCAGCTTAGGCGGAGGGACTAGCGGGAGCCATGAGCAGTTCTTC	CASSLGGGTSGSHEQFF
TRBV7-9	-	TRBJ2-1	-	TGTGCCAGCCATGGTATCGCGGGATCCTACAATGAGCAGTTCTTC	CASHGIAGSYNEQFF
TRBV6-2/TRBV6-3	-	TRBJ1-1	-	TGTGCCAGCAGTTTCGACAGGTTCACTGAAGCTTTCTTT	CASSFDRFTEAFF
TRBV21-1	few	TRBJ1-5	-	TGTGCCAGCAGCCCTCGGGAGGGGTTGAGGGAAAATCAGCCCCAGCATTTT	CASSPREGLRENQPQHF
TRBV4-3	-	TRBJ1-2	-	TGCGCCAGCAGCCAAGGAATCCTAGGGGATGGCTACACCTTC	CASSQGILGDGYTF
TRBV27	-	TRBJ2-7	TRBD1	TGTGCCAGCAGCAGGAGGGGACAGGGGGCCCACGAGCAGTACTTC	CASSRRGQGAHEQYF
TRBV18	-	TRBJ1-5	-	TGTGCCAGCTCCCCAGAGCACCGTGGCAATCAGCCCCAGCATTTT	CASSPEHRGNQPQHF
TRBV13	few	TRBJ2-7	TRBD2	TGTGCCAGCAGCTTAGTGCGGGAGAATGTGAAGCAGTACTTC	CASSLVRENVKQYF